This T cell receptor beta chain came from a study of blood T cell repertoires in COVID-19. Assay used: immunoSEQ multiplex PCR; TCRdb lists only in-frame clones, some missing. Of 110,000 to 150,000 clones listed, approximately 87% are singletons. There are 14 residues in the CDR3. J gave up 6 bases and V 5 bases, and 6 bases lay outside the gene matches. The V gene's germline CDR1 is LGHNA and CDR2 YNFKEQ. Sequenced sample: PBMCs or T cells enriched from blood (not recorded which). This TCR derives from a man between 60 and 75 years old who had recovered from COVID-19. The chain joins TRBV4-2 to TRBJ2-2; 7 positions agree with TRBD1. CDR3 protein: CASSVRQGAGELFF. The CDR3 DNA sequence: TGTGCCAGCAGCGTCCGACAGGGCGCCGGGGAGCTGTTTTTT.